What follows are 24 T cell receptor beta chains derived from one specimen sequenced in a study of CD8 T cells in Susac syndrome. A quantity of roughly 0.5 to 1 ug RNA underwent reverse transcription using random hexamers. TCRdb re-called the immunoSEQ multiplex PCR reads with MiXCR, one entry per CDR3 protein. The sample lists 200,000 or so distinct CDR3 sequences, approximately 94% occurring once. Sequencing was carried out using CD4+ T cells from PBMCs. The receptors derive from a human donor with Susac syndrome.

V and J are TRBV29-1 and TRBJ2-3; 9 nucleotides align to TRBD2. The length of the CDR3 is 15 residues. The J segment lost 2 bases and the V segment lost 3 bases, leaving 6 bases of the junction unmatched. Germline assignment: CDR1 SQVTM and CDR2 ANQGSEA. The chain's CDR3 is CSVEGLAGNTDTQYF. CDR3 DNA: TGCAGCGTTGAGGGGCTAGCGGGGAACACAGATACGCAGTATTTT.

This sequence joins TRBV29-1 and TRBJ2-5; perhaps TRBD1 as D (5 bases). The CDR3 has 12 residues. Trimming removed 5 bases from V and 4 bases from J, with 11 bases in between. Germline V gene sequence: CDR1 SQVTM, CDR2 ANQGSEA. In nucleotides, the CDR3 is TGCAGCGTTTTTGACAGACGAGAGACCCAGTACTTC. It codes for CSVFDRRETQYF.

The rearrangement joins TRBV30 to TRBJ2-1, with a tentative D call TRBD2 (5 bases). The CDR3 has 13 residues. The germline V gene has CDR1 GTSNPN and CDR2 SVGIG (reference sequence). The V and J ends lost 4 bases and 5 bases respectively, with 12 bases between them. This chain's CDR3 is CAWKPMGDNEQFF. The CDR3 DNA sequence: TGTGCCTGGAAACCGATGGGAGACAATGAGCAGTTCTTC.

The chain has TRBV6-5 and TRBJ1-2; the D is unclear. In germline, CDR1 is MNHEY, CDR2 SVGAGI. V was clipped by 0 bases and J by 8 bases, with 10 bases between them. The CDR3 runs to 13 residues. The CDR3 loop is CASSYSAEPGYTF. The CDR3 bases are TGTGCCAGCAGTTACTCGGCGGAACCCGGCTACACCTTC.

The V call is TRBV4-2, the J call TRBJ1-4; 7 positions agree with TRBD1. The germline V gene encodes CDR1 LGHNA and CDR2 YNFKEQ. The CDR3 runs to 16 residues. V lost 4 bases to trimming and J lost 6 bases; unmatched junction nucleotides: 11. This CDR3 is CASSPPRQGLDEKLFF. In nucleotides, the CDR3 is TGTGCCAGCAGCCCTCCCCGACAGGGTTTGGATGAAAAACTGTTTTTT.

The V gene is TRBV5-4, the J gene TRBJ1-5, with 9 bases matching TRBD1. The ends lost 4 bases at V and 5 bases at J; junction bases unmatched: 4. Germline lookup yields CDR1 SGHNT and CDR2 YYREEE (reference sequence). CDR3 length: 14 residues. The DNA of the CDR3 is TGTGCCAGCAGCCGACAGGGGGAGTATCAGCCCCAGCATTTT. Translation gives CASSRQGEYQPQHF. Drawing the rest from reference TRBV5-4 and TRBJ1-5, the complete variable domain is ETGVTQSPTHLIKTRGQQVTLRCSSQSGHNTVSWYQQALGQGPQFIFQYYREEENGRGNFPPRFSGLQFPNYSSELNVNALELDDSALYLCASSRQGEYQPQHFGDGTRLSIL.

The rearrangement joins TRBV4-3 to TRBJ2-2, with a possible D match to TRBD2 (5 bases). This CDR3 contains 14 residues. V dropped 1 base and J dropped 6 bases, with 9 bases sitting between them. Per the germline V gene, CDR1 is LGHNA and CDR2 is YSLEER. The CDR3 nucleotides read TGCGCCAGCAGCCAAGCGGGATTCGCCGGGGAGCTGTTTTTT. It specifies CASSQAGFAGELFF.

The rearrangement joins TRBV7-2 to TRBJ2-3; 11 bases fit TRBD2. Germline-derived CDR1 and CDR2 are SGHTA and FQGNSA. V gave up 1 base and J gave up 3 bases; unmatched junction bases: 3. The CDR3 has 16 amino acids. CDR3 sequence (DNA): TGTGCCAGCAGCTTAGTATCTAGCGGGGGGACAGATACGCAGTATTTT. This codes for CASSLVSSGGTDTQYF.

The J gene is TRBJ1-3, the V gene TRBV20-1, with a tentative D call TRBD1 (5 bases). V dropped 0 bases and J dropped 3 bases, with 15 bases sitting between them. Germline V gene data show CDR1 as DFQATT and CDR2 as SNEGSKA (reference sequence). The CDR3 covers 16 residues. CDR3 amino acids: CSARDSWQGVGNTIYF. The DNA of the CDR3 is TGCAGTGCTAGAGATTCTTGGCAGGGTGTTGGAAACACCATATATTTT.

The chain joins TRBV19 to TRBJ2-3; maybe TRBD2 (6 bases). Germline CDR1 and CDR2: LNHDA and SQIVND (reference sequence). The CDR3 runs 15 residues. Trimming left V 7 bases short and J 0 bases short, with 14 bases between. The CDR3 loop reads CASTGMAGSTDTQYF. In nucleotides, the CDR3 is TGTGCCAGTACGGGGATGGCGGGAAGCACAGATACGCAGTATTTT.

The DNA for the CDR3 is TGTGCCAGCAGCCGAGACAGGGGAGCCTACAATGAGCAGTTCTTC. It codes for CASSRDRGAYNEQFF. J is TRBJ2-1 and V is TRBV27, with 8 positions matching TRBD1. The junction had 6 bases not matched to a gene; V was cut back by 6 bases and J by 2 bases. Germline-derived CDR1 and CDR2 are MNHEY and SMNVEV (reference sequence). CDR3 length: 15 residues.

The J gene is TRBJ1-1, the V gene TRBV30, with D maybe TRBD1 (6 bases). CDR3 size: 13 residues. The germline CDR1 and CDR2 sequences are GTSNPN and SVGIG (reference sequence). V shed 5 bases and J shed 1 base, with 11 bases lying between them. The CDR3 protein is CAWEKTGNTEAFF. Written as DNA, the CDR3 is TGTGCCTGGGAAAAGACAGGGAACACTGAAGCTTTCTTT.

The chain links TRBV14 to TRBJ1-6; 9 positions agree with TRBD1. V was clipped by 1 base and J by 9 bases; unmatched bases: 4. Germline V gives CDR1 SGHDN, CDR2 FVKESK. CDR3 length: 15 amino acids. The CDR3 DNA reads TGTGCCAGCAGCCAAGGACAGGGGGTCGGTTCACCCCTCCACTTT. This gives the protein CASSQGQGVGSPLHF.

V is TRBV29-1 and J is TRBJ1-1; weak D call: TRBD1 (6 bases). The CDR3 consists of 12 residues. Germline-derived CDR1 and CDR2 are SQVTM and ANQGSEA. V was clipped by 2 bases and J by 4 bases, with 8 bases between them. The CDR3 is CSVELGGTEAFF. CDR3 DNA: TGCAGCGTTGAATTAGGGGGCACTGAAGCTTTCTTT.

The rearrangement uses TRBV20-1 and TRBJ2-5; D gene uncertain. This CDR3 has 13 residues. V lost 2 bases to trimming and J lost 0 bases, with 7 bases between them. Germline V gene lookup returns CDR1 DFQATT and CDR2 SNEGSKA (reference sequence). CDR3 protein: CSARLGYQETQYF. CDR3 DNA sequence: TGCAGTGCTAGACTGGGTTACCAAGAGACCCAGTACTTC.

This sequence joins TRBV5-1 and TRBJ2-3; tentatively, D is TRBD1 (6 bases). The ends were cut back, 1 base at V and 0 bases at J, with 21 bases in the middle. The CDR3 contains 19 residues. Per germline, CDR1 SGHRS and CDR2 YFSETQ. The CDR3 DNA reads as TGCGCCAGCAGCTTGCAGGGGTCTACCTCCCCTTCTAGCACAGATACGCAGTATTTT. It encodes CASSLQGSTSPSSTDTQYF.

The V and J genes are TRBV6-5 and TRBJ1-1, with no clear D. With 2 bases removed from V and 3 bases from J, the gap between germline ends came to 16 bases. The CDR3 covers 16 residues. In germline, CDR1 is MNHEY, CDR2 SVGAGI. CDR3 in amino acids: CASSYGVRSLHTEAFF. CDR3 bases: TGTGCCAGCAGTTACGGGGTTCGGAGCCTTCACACTGAAGCTTTCTTT.

V and J are TRBV19 and TRBJ2-7; the match to TRBD1 covers 7 bases. Per germline, CDR1 LNHDA and CDR2 SQIVND (reference sequence). The CDR3 runs 12 residues. Losses at the gene ends were 7 bases for V and 6 bases for J; bases not matched to a gene: 6. The CDR3 protein is CASKTRTGEQYF. CDR3 sequence (DNA): TGTGCCAGTAAAACCCGGACAGGCGAGCAGTACTTC.

The chain joins TRBV2 to TRBJ1-2, with D possibly being TRBD1 (6 bases). With 6 bases removed from V and 7 bases from J, the gap between germline ends came to 15 bases. Germline V gene lookup returns CDR1 SNHLY and CDR2 FYNNEI. The CDR3 consists of 13 residues. The CDR3 sequence is CASRVQGSGGYTF. In DNA form, the CDR3 reads TGTGCCAGCAGGGTACAGGGATCGGGTGGCTACACCTTC.

CDR3 region: CASTLGQAGNQPQHF. The DNA of the CDR3 is TGTGCCAGCACCCTCGGACAGGCAGGCAATCAGCCCCAGCATTTT. The gene calls are TRBV6-6 and TRBJ1-5; 7 positions match TRBD1. Trimming cost V 7 bases and J 2 bases; bases outside gene matches: 8. The CDR3 is 15 amino acids. Germline V lookup: CDR1 MNHNY, CDR2 SVGAGI (reference sequence).

The chain links TRBV10-3 to TRBJ2-3, with D possibly being TRBD1 (6 bases). This CDR3 has 14 residues. Per germline, CDR1 ENHRY and CDR2 SYGVKD. Trimming stripped 3 bases from V and 4 bases from J, with 11 bases between. CDR3 in DNA: TGTGCCATCAGTGACCGGGACACACCAGATACGCAGTATTTT. Residues: CAISDRDTPDTQYF.

The chain is built from TRBV30 and TRBJ1-2; 10 positions match TRBD1. This CDR3 region has 14 residues. V lost 5 bases, J lost 8 bases, and 11 bases stayed unmatched. The germline V gene has CDR1 GTSNPN and CDR2 SVGIG (reference sequence). CDR3 in DNA: TGTGCCTGGGCGGTCCTCGGACAGGGGGGCGGCTACACCTTC. Its translation is CAWAVLGQGGGYTF. The variable domain in full, completed from reference TRBV30 and TRBJ1-2, reads SQTIHQWPATLVQPVGSPLSLECTVEGTSNPNLYWYRQAAGRGLQLLFYSVGIGQISSEVPQNLSASRPQDRQFILSSKKLLLSDSGFYLCAWAVLGQGGGYTFGSGTRLTVV.

This rearrangement joins TRBV29-1 to TRBJ2-3; tentative D call: TRBD2 (6 bases). There are 13 residues in the CDR3. Germline CDR1 and CDR2: SQVTM and ANQGSEA. The germline V and J ends were trimmed by 4 bases and 3 bases, with 11 bases remaining between them. In DNA, the CDR3 is TGCAGCGTTGGCGCGGGGTTGACAGATACGCAGTATTTT. Protein sequence: CSVGAGLTDTQYF.

The CDR3 spells CASSLFGGAVTEAFF. CDR3 DNA: TGTGCCAGCAGCTTGTTCGGGGGGGCGGTCACTGAAGCTTTCTTT. This chain connects TRBV9 to TRBJ1-1; D possibly corresponds to TRBD1 (6 bases). V was cut by 4 bases and J by 4 bases, with 17 bases left in between. The CDR3 extends over 15 amino acids. The germline CDR1 and CDR2 sequences are SGDLS and YYNGEE.